The sample holds a few counts of the clone carrying this T cell receptor (beta chain). As yet, its antigen is unknown. The source of the sample is a study of Graves' ophthalmopathy and Graves' hyperthyroidism. Study-wide results and limits: Blood also harbored most expanded thyroid clonotypes above 0.001 frequency. The model achieved roughly 69% sensitivity and less than 75% specificity for ophthalmopathy progression.

Germline lookup yields CDR1 KGHSH and CDR2 LQKENI. This CDR3 has 14 residues. V was shortened by 3 bases and J by 5 bases, with 13 bases between the two germline ends. The authors amplified TCR beta CDR3 regions from RNA transcripts. After a first-round RT-PCR with HTBI primers, a second-round multiplex PCR was run. TCRdb reanalysed the multiplex PCR reads using MiXCR and keeps one entry per CDR3 protein. The sample has 600,000 to 700,000 distinct CDR3 sequences, about two fifths seen once. Clinicians made diagnoses from clinical symptoms, serum thyroxine, TRAb, thyroid ultrasound and orbital computed tomography.

Sequencing was done on a sample of peripheral blood. The chain couples TRBV18 to TRBJ2-5; maybe TRBD2 (5 bases). This clonotype was sampled from an adult man with Graves' ophthalmopathy. The CDR3 loop is CASSPNGISETQYF. CDR3 nucleotide sequence: TGTGCCAGCTCACCGAACGGGATCTCGGAGACCCAGTACTTC.